This entry is about one T cell receptor beta chain. The germline V gene has CDR1 SGHRS and CDR2 YFSETQ. The CDR3 spans 14 residues. J lost 6 bases, V lost 2 bases, and 5 bases had no gene match. These data belong to a study of blood T cell repertoires in COVID-19. This table comes from immunoSEQ multiplex PCR, and its TCRdb copy is limited to in-frame clones, with some not included. The table lists some 110,000 clones, roughly 90% of them singletons. Sequencing was carried out using peripheral blood. The J gene is TRBJ2-3, the V gene TRBV5-1; TRBD1 agrees at 8 bases. This receptor was obtained from a man in his 70s who had recovered from COVID-19. The CDR3 loop is CASSLGQGYDTQYF. The CDR3 DNA sequence: TGCGCCAGCAGCTTAGGACAGGGTTACGATACGCAGTATTTT.